This record covers a single T cell receptor beta chain. This specimen belongs to a study of T cell responses to AZD1222 COVID-19 vaccine. Study details: Doses given second, at about 4 or about 12 weeks, were pooled.

The V and J ends lost 3 bases and 3 bases, in that order; junction bases with no gene match: 4. The CDR3 contains 14 residues. CDR1 and CDR2 (germline): SGDLS, YYNGEE. This table comes from immunoSEQ multiplex PCR, and its TCRdb copy is limited to in-frame clones, with some not included. Here the sample spans fewer than 150,000 clones, 85% to 90% being singletons. This clonotype was obtained from an adult in good health. This specimen consisted of peripheral blood, obtained on day 0 of AZD1222 vaccination. This chain connects TRBV9 to TRBJ1-2, with TRBD1 identical over 8 bases. The DNA of the CDR3 is TGTGCCAGCAGCGCATCGACAGGGGACTATGGCTACACCTTC. Its protein product is CASSASTGDYGYTF.